One and the same sample provided the 14 T cell receptor beta chains below, sequenced in a study of PD-L1 blockade in urothelial cancer. TCRdb keeps only in-frame clones here, not all; method: immunoSEQ multiplex PCR. Seen here are around 66,000 clones, more than 70% observed once, and the top ten hold roughly 10%. Time point given: peripheral blood 6 weeks after treatment start. The starting material was PBMCs, obtained around atezolizumab (anti-PD-L1) treatment. These receptors were obtained from a man aged 55 to 70 with urothelial cancer.

This clone came up a few times. The CDR3 DNA is TGTGCCAGCAGTCGGGGACTGGCTGGAAACACCATATATTTT. It codes for CASSRGLAGNTIYF. This chain uses TRBV27 with TRBJ1-3, with D possibly matching TRBD1 (5 bases). Germline V gene data show CDR1 as MNHEY and CDR2 as SMNVEV (reference sequence). This CDR3 spans 14 amino acids. V dropped 5 bases and J dropped 2 bases, with 10 bases sitting between them.

The genes are TRBV6-5 and TRBJ1-4; 8 bases match TRBD1. Trimming cost V 2 bases and J 8 bases; bases outside gene matches: 7. Germline CDR1 and CDR2: MNHEY and SVGAGI. The CDR3 is made up of 15 amino acids. The CDR3 coding sequence is TGTGCCAGCAGTTACGGTGGCAGGGGGCGAGAAAAACTGTTTTTT. Its protein product is CASSYGGRGREKLFF.

This sequence joins TRBV7-9 and TRBJ2-3; the match to TRBD1 covers 10 bases. The CDR3 extends over 13 amino acids. CDR1 is SEHNR, CDR2 FQNEAQ, per germline (reference sequence). Unmatched junction bases numbered 5, after V lost 10 bases and J lost 4 bases. In DNA, the CDR3 is TGTGCCACCGGGACAGGGGCATCAGATACGCAGTATTTT. It codes for CATGTGASDTQYF.

The V gene is TRBV7-6, the J gene TRBJ1-4; 8 positions match TRBD1. The length of the CDR3 is 14 residues. V trimming: 5 bases; J trimming: 8 bases; junction bases outside the gene matches: 7. Germline V gene sequence: CDR1 SGHVS, CDR2 FNYEAQ. In nucleotides, the CDR3 is TGTGCCAGCAGCACGACAGGGGTCGGGGAAAAACTGTTTTTT. It encodes CASSTTGVGEKLFF.

The rearrangement links TRBV6-1 to TRBJ1-5, with D perhaps TRBD1 (6 bases). V was clipped by 4 bases and J by 8 bases, with 15 bases between them. Germline CDR1 is MNHNS and CDR2 is SASEGT. The CDR3 spans 14 residues. The CDR3 loop reads CASSVWDTKEPQHF. Written as DNA, the CDR3 is TGTGCCAGCAGTGTGTGGGACACCAAGGAGCCCCAGCATTTT.

The chain uses TRBV6-5 and TRBJ2-7; tentatively, D is TRBD2 (6 bases). The CDR3 sequence is 15 residues long. Germline V gives CDR1 MNHEY, CDR2 SVGAGI. V was pared by 6 bases and J by 7 bases, with 22 bases between. CDR3 amino acids: CASRLSSVWSEEQYF. CDR3 nucleotides: TGTGCCAGCAGACTTTCTAGCGTGTGGTCTGAAGAGCAGTACTTC.

This chain joins TRBV25-1 and TRBJ2-7, with TRBD2 matching 8 bases. Trimming cost V 5 bases and J 6 bases; bases outside gene matches: 12. This CDR3 is 15 amino acids long. Germline CDR1 MGHDK, CDR2 SYGVNS. CDR3 loop: CASSSGGIRRGEQYF. CDR3 sequence (DNA): TGTGCCAGCAGTTCGGGGGGGATAAGAAGGGGCGAGCAGTACTTC.

This chain connects TRBV5-4 to TRBJ1-2; TRBD1 matches at 8 bases. CDR1 and CDR2 (germline): SGHNT, YYREEE (reference sequence). The CDR3 totals 14 residues. Trimming took 0 bases from V and 6 from J; bases not matched to a gene: 4. The CDR3 DNA reads TGTGCCAGCAGCTTGGGACAGGGGACGAATGGCTACACCTTC. Translating it yields CASSLGQGTNGYTF.

V and J are TRBV6-5 and TRBJ2-3; 8 bases line up with TRBD2. CDR3 length equals 15 residues. Germline loops: CDR1 MNHEY, CDR2 SVGAGI. The ends lost 3 bases at V and 7 bases at J; junction bases unmatched: 9. CDR3 in DNA: TGTGCCAGCAGTTATACCCTTGGACTAGCCTATACGCAGTATTTT. It encodes CASSYTLGLAYTQYF.

The V gene is TRBV7-2, the J gene TRBJ2-1; 7 bases are shared with TRBD2. The germline gives CDR1 SGHTA, CDR2 FQGNSA. V lost 5 bases and J lost 1; bases outside the gene matches: 11. This CDR3 spans 17 amino acids. The CDR3: CASSRGWEGVSYNEQFF. As DNA, the CDR3 is TGTGCCAGCAGCCGGGGTTGGGAGGGAGTTTCCTACAATGAGCAGTTCTTC.

This rearrangement joins TRBV5-1 to TRBJ1-2; D not resolved. The CDR3 runs to 11 residues. Germline V gene lookup returns CDR1 SGHRS and CDR2 YFSETQ. V lost 3 bases and J lost 8, with 8 bases in between. The CDR3 region is CASSSSGGYTF. Written as DNA, the CDR3 is TGCGCCAGCAGCTCGTCAGGAGGCTACACCTTC.

V gene TRBV6-1 combines with J gene TRBJ2-7; no reliable D call. V lost 2 bases, J lost 3 bases, and 17 bases lay in between. Germline CDR1 reads MNHNS; CDR2 reads SASEGT. The CDR3 is 16 amino acids. DNA of the CDR3: TGTGCCAGCAGTGAAAGTGGCACCTTACCAATCTACGAGCAGTACTTC. Translation: CASSESGTLPIYEQYF.

This clone was picked up one time. CDR3 protein: CASSSDSNSGNTIYF. In DNA form, the CDR3 reads TGTGCCAGCTCATCGGACAGTAACTCTGGAAACACCATATATTTT. The V call is TRBV18, the J call TRBJ1-3; tentative D call: TRBD1 (6 bases). The CDR3 has 15 amino acids. Trimming left V 5 bases short and J 0 bases short, with 11 bases between. The germline V gene has CDR1 KGHSH and CDR2 LQKENI. The full variable domain, with the rest looked up from reference TRBV18 and TRBJ1-3, is NAGVMQNPRHLVRRRGQEARLRCSPMKGHSHVYWYRQLPEEGLKFMVYLQKENIIDESGMPKERFSAEFPKEGPSILRIQQVVRGDSAAYFCASSSDSNSGNTIYFGEGSWLTVV.

V usage is TRBV2 and J usage is TRBJ2-5; TRBD2 is a possible D gene (5 bases). The germline gives CDR1 SNHLY, CDR2 FYNNEI. CDR3 size: 13 residues. Trimming pared 6 bases from V and 5 bases from J, leaving 13 bases between. CDR3 loop: CASREAGLETQYF. CDR3 bases: TGTGCCAGCAGGGAGGCGGGTTTGGAGACCCAGTACTTC.